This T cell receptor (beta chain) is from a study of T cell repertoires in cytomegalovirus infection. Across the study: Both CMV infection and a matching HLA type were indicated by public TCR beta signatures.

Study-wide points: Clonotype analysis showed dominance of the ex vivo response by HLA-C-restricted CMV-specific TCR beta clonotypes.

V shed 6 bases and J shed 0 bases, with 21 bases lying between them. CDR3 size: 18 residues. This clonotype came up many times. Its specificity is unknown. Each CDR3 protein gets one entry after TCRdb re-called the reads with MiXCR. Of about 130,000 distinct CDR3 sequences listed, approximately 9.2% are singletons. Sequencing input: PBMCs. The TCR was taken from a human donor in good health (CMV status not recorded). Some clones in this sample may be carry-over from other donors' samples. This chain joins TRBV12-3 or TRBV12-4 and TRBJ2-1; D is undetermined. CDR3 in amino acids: CASRLSSGFMGSYNEQFF. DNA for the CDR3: TGTGCCAGCAGGTTAAGTTCCGGCTTTATGGGCTCCTACAATGAGCAGTTCTTC.